This paragraph reports one T cell receptor beta chain. Germline CDR1 and CDR2: LNHDA and SQIVND (reference sequence). The CDR3 has 15 residues. V lost 4 bases and J lost 5, with 17 bases in between. Authors' analysis steps: Using reference gene primer amplification, nucleated cell counts were estimated. TCRdb's table, derived via immunoSEQ multiplex PCR, lists solely in-frame clones and lacks some. V, J and clone size reflect that table, while D and trimming were determined from the DNA. The repertoire has about 50,000 clones, 85% to 90% of them found once; the top ten carry 27%. The data are from a study of blood T cell repertoires in COVID-19. Study summary: The samples span acute and convalescent COVID-19 from the United States, Italy and Spain. From T cells, B-cell-depleted T cells, or PBMCs came the material, which was cDNA or gDNA.

The chain recombines TRBV19 with TRBJ1-1, with D perhaps TRBD1 (5 bases). The clonotype comes from a human donor in a cohort sampled during active COVID-19. Sequences were obtained from peripheral blood. The CDR3 bases are TGTGCCAGTAGTACCGGGCAGGGTGGAAAAACTGAAGCTTTCTTT. Translating gives CASSTGQGGKTEAFF.